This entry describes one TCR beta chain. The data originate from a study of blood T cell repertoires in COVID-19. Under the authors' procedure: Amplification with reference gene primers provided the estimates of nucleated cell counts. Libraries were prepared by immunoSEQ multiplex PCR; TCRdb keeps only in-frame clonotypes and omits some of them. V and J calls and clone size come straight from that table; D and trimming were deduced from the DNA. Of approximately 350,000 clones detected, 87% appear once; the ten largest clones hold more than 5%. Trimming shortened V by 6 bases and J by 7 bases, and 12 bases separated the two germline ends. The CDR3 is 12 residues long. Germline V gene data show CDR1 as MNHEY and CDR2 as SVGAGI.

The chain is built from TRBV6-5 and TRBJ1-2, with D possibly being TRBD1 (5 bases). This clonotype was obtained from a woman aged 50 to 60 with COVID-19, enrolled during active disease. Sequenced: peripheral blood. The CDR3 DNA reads TGTGCCAGCAGGGCAGGGCTTGGTGGCTACACCTTC. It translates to CASRAGLGGYTF.